This TCR beta chain derives from a study of cytomegalovirus exposure and HLA in healthy donors. Study outcomes and limitations: Accurate predictions that matched the HLA-A and HLA-B alleles of most subjects were reportedly made from TCR beta sequences. In a later analysis, the majority of CMV-associated beta chains seemingly showed HLA restriction. Some TCR beta chains (more than 150 of them) were listed as cytomegalovirus-associated.

The germline gives CDR1 SGDLS, CDR2 YYNGEE. CDR3 length equals 15 residues. Between the trimmed V and J ends, which lost 0 bases and 4 bases, there was a span of 8 bases. Both 60 Vbeta primers and 13 Jbeta primers went into the PCR. How the authors handled the data: Counted up in a later analysis, unique TCR beta chains came to about 80 million, with some 9.9 million shared. Sequencing used immunoSEQ multiplex PCR; TCRdb keeps in-frame clones, though not all of them. That table is the source of V, J and clone size, and D and trimming were worked out from the DNA. The profile shows more than 100,000 clones, around four fifths of them singletons. As concerns this clone: Its matching antigen is unknown.

The V gene is TRBV9, the J gene TRBJ2-6; D is undetermined. This clonotype originated in a man between 40 and 49 years old in good health and CMV-seronegative. Sequenced material: PBMCs. Here the CDR3 DNA reads TGTGCCAGCAGCGTAGACACGTTGGGGGCCAACGTCCTGACTTTC. This sequence encodes CASSVDTLGANVLTF.